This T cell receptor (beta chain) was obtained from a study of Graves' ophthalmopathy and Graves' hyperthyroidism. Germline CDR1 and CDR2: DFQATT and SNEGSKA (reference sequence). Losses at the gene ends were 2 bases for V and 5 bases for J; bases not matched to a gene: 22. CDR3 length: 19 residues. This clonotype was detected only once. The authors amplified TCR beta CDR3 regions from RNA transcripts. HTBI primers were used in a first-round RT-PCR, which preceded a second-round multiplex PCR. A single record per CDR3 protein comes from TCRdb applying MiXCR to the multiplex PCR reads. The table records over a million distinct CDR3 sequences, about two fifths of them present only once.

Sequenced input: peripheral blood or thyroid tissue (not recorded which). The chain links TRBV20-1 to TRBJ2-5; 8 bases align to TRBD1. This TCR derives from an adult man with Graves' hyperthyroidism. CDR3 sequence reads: CSARPRVGPGQEGSETQYF. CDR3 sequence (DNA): TGCAGTGCTAGACCCCGAGTTGGACCGGGACAGGAGGGGTCTGAGACCCAGTACTTC.